These 19 T cell receptor beta chains share one sample of origin, sequenced in a study of T cell repertoires in cytomegalovirus infection. In TCRdb, the reads were re-called with MiXCR into one record per CDR3 protein. This sample has about 220,000 distinct CDR3 sequences, with 35% to 45% found just once. Antigens for these TCRs are unknown. The sequencing used CD8+ T cells from cultured PBMCs, collected from culture after CMV antigen stimulation. Receptors originate from a human donor in good health (CMV status not recorded). Some clones in this sample may be carry-over from other donors' samples.

The chain combines TRBV5-4 with TRBJ1-5; the D is unclear. V lost 3 bases, J lost 7 bases, and 11 bases lay in between. The length of the CDR3 is 13 residues. Germline V gene sequence: CDR1 SGHNT, CDR2 YYREEE (reference sequence). CDR3 amino acids: CASSSDEAQPQHF. In DNA, the CDR3 is TGTGCCAGCAGCTCGGATGAGGCACAGCCCCAGCATTTT. Using reference TRBV5-4 and TRBJ1-5 for the parts outside the CDR3, the full variable domain is ETGVTQSPTHLIKTRGQQVTLRCSSQSGHNTVSWYQQALGQGPQFIFQYYREEENGRGNFPPRFSGLQFPNYSSELNVNALELDDSALYLCASSSDEAQPQHFGDGTRLSIL.

This clonotype was seen a few times. The genes are TRBV12-3 or TRBV12-4 and TRBJ2-1, with TRBD1 matching over 10 bases. The J segment lost 8 bases and the V segment lost 3 bases, leaving 7 bases of the junction unmatched. The CDR3 extends over 15 amino acids. Written as DNA, the CDR3 is TGTGCCAGCAGTTTGTGGGGACAGGGGTACTATGAGCAGTTCTTC. Amino acid sequence: CASSLWGQGYYEQFF.

This sequence joins TRBV7-3 and TRBJ2-3; 9 positions match TRBD2. V lost 0 bases and J lost 5; bases outside the gene matches: 9. CDR1 is SGHTA and CDR2 is FQGTGA in the germline V gene. The CDR3 is 17 residues long. The DNA of the CDR3 is TGTGCCAGCAGCTTAACCGGATTAGCGGGAGATGAAGATACGCAGTATTTT. Translated: CASSLTGLAGDEDTQYF.

This chain connects TRBV11-2 to TRBJ1-3, with D hard to call. The CDR3 has 14 residues. CDR1 SGHAT and CDR2 FQNNGV come from the germline V gene. Trimming cost V 3 bases and J 8 bases, with 14 bases left between them. The CDR3 loop reads CASSFWREWDTIYF. The CDR3 DNA is TGTGCCAGCAGCTTTTGGAGGGAGTGGGACACCATATATTTT.

This clonotype was counted a few times. The V and J genes are TRBV11-1 and TRBJ2-7; possible D gene TRBD2, 5 bases. The germline V gene encodes CDR1 SGHAT and CDR2 FQDESV (reference sequence). Trimming removed 6 bases at V and 3 bases at J, with 18 bases between. The CDR3 has 15 residues. CDR3 sequence: CASRSLGSDFYEQYF. CDR3 nucleotide sequence: TGTGCCAGCAGGTCCCTGGGGAGCGACTTCTACGAGCAGTACTTC.

This clonotype was seen a few times. The chain couples TRBV15 to TRBJ2-6; no clear D gene. The germline V gene has CDR1 LNHNV and CDR2 YYDKDF (reference sequence). The CDR3 runs to 13 residues. V dropped 5 bases and J dropped 6 bases, with 8 bases sitting between them. The DNA of the CDR3 is TGTGCCACCAGCGAGGCGATGGCCAACGTCCTGACTTTC. Residues: CATSEAMANVLTF.

This clonotype was seen a few times. The CDR3 coding sequence is TGTGCCAGTAGTATCGAGGAGTCCTCTGGAAACACCATATATTTT. Translation: CASSIEESSGNTIYF. J is TRBJ1-3 and V is TRBV19; D is unresolved. Per germline, CDR1 LNHDA and CDR2 SQIVND (reference sequence). This CDR3 region has 15 residues. V gave up 3 bases and J gave up 0 bases, with 9 bases separating them.

The CDR3 DNA sequence: TGTGCCAGCAGTGGTTCGGAGAGCTCCTACAATGAGCAGTTCTTC. Protein product: CASSGSESSYNEQFF. V gene TRBV2 combines with J gene TRBJ2-1; unclear D gene. Germline V CDR1 and CDR2: SNHLY, FYNNEI. V lost 4 bases and J 0 bases, leaving 10 bases between the germline ends. The CDR3 runs 15 residues.

The table lists this clonotype with many counts. V is TRBV7-6 and J is TRBJ2-1, with 9 bases matching TRBD2. V trimming: 0 bases; J trimming: 7 bases; junction bases outside the gene matches: 4. From germline, CDR1 is SGHVS and CDR2 FNYEAQ. The CDR3 contains 15 residues. The CDR3 DNA follows: TGTGCCAGCAGCTTAGCCGGGCTAGCGGGGAATGAGCAGTTCTTC. As protein: CASSLAGLAGNEQFF.

The genes are TRBV5-6 and TRBJ2-1; D may be TRBD2 (5 bases). CDR1 and CDR2 from the germline V gene are SGHDT and YYEEEE. The V and J ends lost 3 bases and 9 bases respectively, with 22 bases between them. The CDR3 loop spans 16 amino acids. CDR3 DNA sequence: TGTGCCAGCAGCTCATACGGAGGCTCGTACGTAGGTGAGCAGTTCTTC. Protein sequence: CASSSYGGSYVGEQFF. The variable domain in full, with the rest retrieved from reference TRBV5-6 and TRBJ2-1, is DAGVTQSPTHLIKTRGQQVTLRCSPKSGHDTVSWYQQALGQGPQFIFQYYEEEERQRGNFPDRFSGHQFPNYSSELNVNALLLGDSALYLCASSSYGGSYVGEQFFGPGTRLTVL.

The CDR3 is CASSSTGGRGSNSPLHF. The CDR3 DNA reads as TGTGCCAGCAGTTCCACAGGGGGCCGCGGTTCGAATTCACCCCTCCACTTT. The V gene is TRBV27, the J gene TRBJ1-6, with 9 positions matching TRBD1. This CDR3 is built from 17 residues. CDR1 MNHEY and CDR2 SMNVEV come from the germline V gene (reference sequence). V lost 4 bases to trimming and J lost 7 bases; unmatched junction nucleotides: 11.

This clonotype showed up just a few times. The V and J genes are TRBV7-4 and TRBJ2-1; 11 bases are shared with TRBD2. The CDR3 is made up of 14 amino acids. Germline loops: CDR1 SGHVT, CDR2 SQSDAQ. The CDR3 here is CAGGLAGGQNEQFF. The CDR3 nucleotides are TGTGCAGGCGGCTTAGCGGGGGGGCAGAATGAGCAGTTCTTC. Based on the CDR3 plus reference TRBV7-4 and TRBJ2-1, the full variable domain is GAGVSQSPRYKVAKRGRDVALRCDSISGHVTLYWYRQTLGQGSEVLTYSQSDAQRDKSGRPSGRFSAERPERSVSTLKIQRTEQGDSAVYLCAGGLAGGQNEQFFGPGTRLTVL.

The chain is built from TRBV6-2 or TRBV6-3 and TRBJ1-1; D ambiguous. Germline V lookup: CDR1 MNHEY, CDR2 SVGEGT. The V end lost 0 bases, the J end lost 3 bases, and 5 bases lay between the germline ends. The CDR3 spans 13 residues. CDR3 protein: CASSYSPYTEAFF. CDR3 coding DNA: TGTGCCAGCAGTTACTCGCCGTACACTGAAGCTTTCTTT.

This clonotype appeared a few times. The chain is built from TRBV27 and TRBJ2-3; D gene ambiguous. Trimming shortened V by 0 bases and J by 0 bases, and 13 bases separated the two germline ends. Germline V CDR1 and CDR2: MNHEY, SMNVEV (reference sequence). The CDR3 is made up of 17 amino acids. CDR3 region: CASSLSSGPPSTDTQYF. CDR3 nucleotide sequence: TGTGCCAGCAGTTTATCATCCGGGCCTCCCAGCACAGATACGCAGTATTTT.

The sample holds a few counts of this clonotype. J is TRBJ1-6 and V is TRBV28; D unresolved. CDR1 is MDHEN, CDR2 SYDVKM, per germline. Trimming took 3 bases from V and 6 from J, leaving 12 bases between them. This CDR3 is 15 amino acids long. The CDR3 sequence is CASSLAPGANSPLHF. CDR3 nucleotides: TGTGCCAGCAGTTTGGCGCCAGGAGCTAATTCACCCCTCCACTTT.

This chain links TRBV19 with TRBJ2-7, with D perhaps TRBD1 (6 bases). The CDR3 contains 16 residues. Trimming stripped 5 bases from V and 4 bases from J, with 21 bases between. Looked up from germline, CDR1 is LNHDA and CDR2 is SQIVND (reference sequence). In DNA form, the CDR3 reads TGTGCCAGTAGTTCCCCCACGGGCCTAGGGGGATACGAGCAGTACTTC. This translates into CASSSPTGLGGYEQYF.

The chain combines TRBV4-2 with TRBJ1-4; D is undetermined. Germline V gene data show CDR1 as LGHNA and CDR2 as YNFKEQ. The CDR3 sequence is 18 residues long. V was trimmed by 0 bases and J by 7 bases, leaving 21 bases between them. The CDR3 spells CASSQDAASPTMGEKLFF. The CDR3 DNA reads as TGTGCCAGCAGCCAAGATGCCGCCAGCCCGACAATGGGTGAAAAACTGTTTTTT.

The chain links TRBV19 to TRBJ1-2; D is ambiguous. Germline V gene sequence: CDR1 LNHDA, CDR2 SQIVND (reference sequence). CDR3 length: 14 amino acids. V was clipped by 0 bases and J by 8 bases, with 13 bases between them. CDR3 amino acids: CASSIERVGEGYTF. The DNA for the CDR3 is TGTGCCAGTAGTATAGAAAGGGTCGGCGAGGGCTACACCTTC.

This clonotype was counted only a few times. The V gene is TRBV7-9, the J gene TRBJ1-5, with D possibly matching TRBD1 (5 bases). This CDR3 spans 15 amino acids. V lost 7 bases and J lost 5, with 18 bases in between. Germline V CDR1 and CDR2: SEHNR, FQNEAQ (reference sequence). The CDR3: CASTPGDRGDQPQHF. The CDR3, as DNA: TGTGCCAGCACCCCCGGGGACCGGGGCGATCAGCCCCAGCATTTT.